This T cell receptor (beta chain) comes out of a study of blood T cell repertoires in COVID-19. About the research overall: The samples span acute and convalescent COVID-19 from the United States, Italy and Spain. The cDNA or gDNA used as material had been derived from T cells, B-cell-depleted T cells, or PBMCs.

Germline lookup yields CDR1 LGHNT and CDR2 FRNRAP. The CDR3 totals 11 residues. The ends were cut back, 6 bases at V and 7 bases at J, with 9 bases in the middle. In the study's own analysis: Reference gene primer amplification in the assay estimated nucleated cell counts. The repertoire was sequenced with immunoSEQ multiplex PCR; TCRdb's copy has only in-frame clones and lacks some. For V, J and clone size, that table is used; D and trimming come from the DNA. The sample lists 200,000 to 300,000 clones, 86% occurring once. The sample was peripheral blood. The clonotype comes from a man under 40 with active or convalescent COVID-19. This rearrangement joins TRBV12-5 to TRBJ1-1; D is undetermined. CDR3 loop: CASGLGSEAFF. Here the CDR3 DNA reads TGTGCTAGTGGGCTGGGGAGTGAAGCTTTCTTT.